The rows below give T cell receptor beta chains drawn from one sample of a study of blood T cell repertoires in COVID-19. Assay: immunoSEQ multiplex PCR; the TCRdb copy retains only in-frame clones and omits some. This table has a few hundred thousand clones, 70% to 90% appearing once. Specimen: peripheral blood. Receptors originate from a man in his fifties with COVID-19, enrolled during active disease. CDR3s include the opening cysteine and the closing phenylalanine or tryptophan. D genes are given only for firm matches. Some rows have no size entry. The others give once, few or many, or a class for an expanded clone.

cdr3_length j_call clone_size d_call v_call cdr3_nt cdr3_aa
19 TRBJ2-3 NA TRBD1 TRBV5-6 TGTGCCAGCAGCTTCGCCCCAGGGGTGGGACAGTCGTTGTTGGATACGCAGTATTTT CASSFAPGVGQSLLDTQYF
15 TRBJ2-3 NA TRBD1 TRBV11-1 TGTGCCAGCAGCATTGGACAGGGTAAAACTCATACGCAGTATTTT CASSIGQGKTHTQYF
14 TRBJ1-2 NA TRBD1 TRBV6-2/TRBV6-3 TGTGCCAGCAGTTCCCCGGGACAGGCTGGTGGCTACACCTTC CASSSPGQAGGYTF
16 TRBJ2-3 NA TRBD2 TRBV6-2/TRBV6-3 TGTGCCAGCAGTTACCGTAGCGGGAGGGCCACAGATACGCAGTATTTT CASSYRSGRATDTQYF
17 TRBJ1-4 NA NA TRBV3-1/TRBV3-2 TGTGCCAGCAGCCGATCGGGACACAGTGCAACTAATGAAAAACTGTTTTTT CASSRSGHSATNEKLFF
16 TRBJ2-7 NA TRBD2 TRBV5-4 TGTGCCAGCAGGGAGGAGCGGGGGGCCCCGGCCGGCGAGCAGTACTTC CASREERGAPAGEQYF
15 TRBJ2-7 NA TRBD1 TRBV30 TGTGCCTGGAGTGTAAAAAGCGACAGGGGCGGCGAGCAGTACTTC CAWSVKSDRGGEQYF
16 TRBJ1-5 NA TRBD1 TRBV6-5 TGTGCCAGCAGTTCTTGGACAGGGGGCGAGAATCAGCCCCAGCATTTT CASSSWTGGENQPQHF
16 TRBJ2-1 NA NA TRBV28 TGTGCCAGCAGTTTTGATCCCACCCGGGCCTACAATGAGCAGTTCTTC CASSFDPTRAYNEQFF
17 TRBJ2-7 once TRBD1 TRBV10-1 TGCGCCAGCAGTGCGGCTGGCACAGGGGGCCCCTTTCGCGAGCAGTACTTC CASSAAGTGGPFREQYF
18 TRBJ2-3 NA NA TRBV21-1 TGTGCCAGCAGCAAAGCGCCAGACAGGGAATATAACACAGATACGCAGTATTTT CASSKAPDREYNTDTQYF